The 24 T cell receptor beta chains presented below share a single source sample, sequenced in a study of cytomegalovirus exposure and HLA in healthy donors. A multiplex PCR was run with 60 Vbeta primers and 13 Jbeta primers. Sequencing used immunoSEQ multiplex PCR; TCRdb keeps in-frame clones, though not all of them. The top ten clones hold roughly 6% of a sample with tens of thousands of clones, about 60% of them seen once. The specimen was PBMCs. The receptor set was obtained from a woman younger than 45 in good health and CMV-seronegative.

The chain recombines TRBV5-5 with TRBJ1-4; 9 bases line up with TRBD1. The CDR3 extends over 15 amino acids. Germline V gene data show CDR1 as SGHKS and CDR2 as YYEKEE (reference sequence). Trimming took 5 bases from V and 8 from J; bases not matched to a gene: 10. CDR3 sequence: CASRPRQGEGEKLFF. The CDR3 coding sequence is TGTGCCAGCAGACCAAGACAGGGGGAGGGGGAAAAACTGTTTTTT.

CDR3 protein: CASSLGQGYGYTF. CDR3 nucleotides: TGTGCCAGCAGCTTGGGACAGGGCTATGGCTACACCTTC. The rearrangement joins TRBV11-2 to TRBJ1-2; 9 nucleotides align to TRBD1. With V trimmed by 3 bases and J by 4 bases, 0 bases remained unmatched. This CDR3 is built from 13 residues. Looked up from germline, CDR1 is SGHAT and CDR2 is FQNNGV.

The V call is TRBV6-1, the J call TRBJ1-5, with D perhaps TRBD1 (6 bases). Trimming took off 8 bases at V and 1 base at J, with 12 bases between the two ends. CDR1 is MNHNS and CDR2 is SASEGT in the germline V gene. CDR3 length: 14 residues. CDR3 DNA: TGTGCCAGCCAATGGACAGCCAGCAATCAGCCCCAGCATTTT. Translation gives CASQWTASNQPQHF.

CDR3 amino acids: CASSIGVRGYTF. The DNA for the CDR3 is TGTGCCAGTAGTATTGGAGTTCGGGGCTACACCTTC. The rearrangement links TRBV19 to TRBJ1-2; D is unresolved. V was shortened by 3 bases and J by 8 bases, with 10 bases between the two germline ends. There are 12 residues in the CDR3. Germline V CDR1 and CDR2: LNHDA, SQIVND (reference sequence).

The CDR3 is CASSFERLAGANEQFF. The DNA for the CDR3 is TGCGCCAGCAGCTTCGAGAGGCTAGCGGGCGCCAATGAGCAGTTCTTC. The rearrangement links TRBV5-1 to TRBJ2-1; 8 bases are a match to TRBD2. CDR3 length equals 16 residues. The V gene end was trimmed by 2 bases and the J gene end by 6 bases; junction bases not matched to a gene: 10. The germline CDR1 and CDR2 sequences are SGHRS and YFSETQ.

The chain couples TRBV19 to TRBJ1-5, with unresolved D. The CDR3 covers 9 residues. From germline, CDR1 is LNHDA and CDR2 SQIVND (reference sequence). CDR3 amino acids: CGSGQPQHF. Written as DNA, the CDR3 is TGTGGGAGTGGACAGCCCCAGCATTTT.

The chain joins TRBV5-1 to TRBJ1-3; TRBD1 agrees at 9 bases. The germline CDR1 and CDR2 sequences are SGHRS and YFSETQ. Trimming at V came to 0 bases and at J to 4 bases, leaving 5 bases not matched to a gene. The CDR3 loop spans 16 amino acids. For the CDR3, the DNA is TGCGCCAGCAGCTTGGACTTTGGACAGGGGGGAAACACCATATATTTT. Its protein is CASSLDFGQGGNTIYF.

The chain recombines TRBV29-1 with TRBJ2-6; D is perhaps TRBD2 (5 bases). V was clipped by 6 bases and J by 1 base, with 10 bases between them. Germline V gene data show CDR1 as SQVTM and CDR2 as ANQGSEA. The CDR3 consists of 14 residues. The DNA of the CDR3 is TGCAGCGTCGCCGGAGGATCTGGGGCCAACGTCCTGACTTTC. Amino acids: CSVAGGSGANVLTF.

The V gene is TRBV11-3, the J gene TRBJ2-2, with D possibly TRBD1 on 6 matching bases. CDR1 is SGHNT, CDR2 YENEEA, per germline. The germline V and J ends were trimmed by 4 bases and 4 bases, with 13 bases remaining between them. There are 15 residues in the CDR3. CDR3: CASSSPSGATGELFF. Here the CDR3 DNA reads TGTGCCAGCAGCTCCCCCTCAGGGGCCACCGGGGAGCTGTTTTTT.

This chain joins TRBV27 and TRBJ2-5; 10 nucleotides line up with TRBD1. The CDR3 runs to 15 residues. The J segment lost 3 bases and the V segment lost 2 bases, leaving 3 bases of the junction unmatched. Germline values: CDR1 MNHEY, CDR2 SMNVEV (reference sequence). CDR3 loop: CASSLGGTGEETQYF. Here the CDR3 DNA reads TGTGCCAGCAGTTTAGGGGGGACAGGGGAAGAGACCCAGTACTTC.

The CDR3 sequence is CASTRTSGANTGELFF. In DNA, the CDR3 is TGCGCCAGCACTCGGACTAGCGGGGCGAACACCGGGGAGCTGTTTTTT. The chain couples TRBV5-1 to TRBJ2-2, with 12 nucleotides matching TRBD2. With 6 bases clipped from V and 0 bases from J, the junction kept 3 bases outside the gene matches. The CDR3 is 16 amino acids. The germline CDR1 and CDR2 sequences are SGHRS and YFSETQ.

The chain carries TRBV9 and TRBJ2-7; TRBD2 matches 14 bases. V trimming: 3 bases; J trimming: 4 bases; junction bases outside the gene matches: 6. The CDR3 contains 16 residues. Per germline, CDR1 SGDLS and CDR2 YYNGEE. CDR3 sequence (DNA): TGTGCCAGCAGCGCTGGGACTAGCGGGGGATATTACGAGCAGTACTTC. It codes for CASSAGTSGGYYEQYF.

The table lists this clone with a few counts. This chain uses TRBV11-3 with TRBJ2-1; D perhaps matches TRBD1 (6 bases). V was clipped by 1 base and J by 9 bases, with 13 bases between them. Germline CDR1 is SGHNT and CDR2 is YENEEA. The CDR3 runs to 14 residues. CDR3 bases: TGTGCCAGCAGCTTAGTTGCAGGGGCGCCTGAGCAGTTCTTC. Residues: CASSLVAGAPEQFF.

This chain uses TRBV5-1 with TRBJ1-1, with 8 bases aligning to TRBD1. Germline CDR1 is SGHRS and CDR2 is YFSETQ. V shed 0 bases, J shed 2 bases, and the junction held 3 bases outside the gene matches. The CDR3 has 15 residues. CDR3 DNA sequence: TGCGCCAGCAGCTTGGAACCAGGGGGCAACACTGAAGCTTTCTTT. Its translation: CASSLEPGGNTEAFF.

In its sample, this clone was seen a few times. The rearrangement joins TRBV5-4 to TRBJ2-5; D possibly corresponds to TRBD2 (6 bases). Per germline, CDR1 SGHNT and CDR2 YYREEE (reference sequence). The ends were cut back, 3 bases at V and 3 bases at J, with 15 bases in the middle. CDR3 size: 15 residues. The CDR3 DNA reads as TGTGCCAGCAGCTCGCTCGGGCTAGCGAAAGAGACCCAGTACTTC. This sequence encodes CASSSLGLAKETQYF.

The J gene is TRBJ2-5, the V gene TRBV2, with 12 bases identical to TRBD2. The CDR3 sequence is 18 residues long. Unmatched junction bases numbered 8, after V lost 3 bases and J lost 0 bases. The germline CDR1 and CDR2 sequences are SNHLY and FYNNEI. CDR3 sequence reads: CASSEVASGGGHQETQYF. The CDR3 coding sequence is TGTGCCAGCAGTGAGGTGGCTAGCGGGGGGGGACACCAAGAGACCCAGTACTTC.

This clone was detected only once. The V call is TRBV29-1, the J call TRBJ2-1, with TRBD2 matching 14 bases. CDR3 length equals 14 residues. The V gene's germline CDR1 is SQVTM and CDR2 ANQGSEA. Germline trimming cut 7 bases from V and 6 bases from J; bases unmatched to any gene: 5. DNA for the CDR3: TGCAGCGGTGTCGGGACTAGCGGGAGCAATGAGCAGTTCTTC. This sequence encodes CSGVGTSGSNEQFF.

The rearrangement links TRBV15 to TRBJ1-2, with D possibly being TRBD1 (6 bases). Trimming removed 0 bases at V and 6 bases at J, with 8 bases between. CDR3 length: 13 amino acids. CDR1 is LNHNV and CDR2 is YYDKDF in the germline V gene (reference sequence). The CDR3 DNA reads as TGTGCCACCAGCAGAGAATCAGGGGATGGCTACACCTTC. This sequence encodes CATSRESGDGYTF.

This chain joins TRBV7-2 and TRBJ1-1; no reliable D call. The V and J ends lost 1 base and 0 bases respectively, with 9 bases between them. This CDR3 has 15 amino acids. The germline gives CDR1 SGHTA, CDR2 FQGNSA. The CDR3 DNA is TGTGCCAGCAGCTTAGTAGCGGGAATGAACACTGAAGCTTTCTTT. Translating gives CASSLVAGMNTEAFF. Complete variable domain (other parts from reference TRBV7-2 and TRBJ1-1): GAGVSQSPSNKVTEKGKDVELRCDPISGHTALYWYRQSLGQGLEFLIYFQGNSAPDKSGLPSDRFSAERTGGSVSTLTIQRTQQEDSAVYLCASSLVAGMNTEAFFGQGTRLTVV.

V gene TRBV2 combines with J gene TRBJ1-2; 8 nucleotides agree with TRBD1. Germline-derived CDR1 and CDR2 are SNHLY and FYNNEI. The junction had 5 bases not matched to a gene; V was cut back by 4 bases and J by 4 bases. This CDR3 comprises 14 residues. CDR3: CASSGPGTGYGYTF. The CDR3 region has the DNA TGTGCCAGCAGTGGGCCCGGGACAGGCTATGGCTACACCTTC. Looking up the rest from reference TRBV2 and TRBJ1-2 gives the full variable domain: EPEVTQTPSHQVTQMGQEVILRCVPISNHLYFYWYRQILGQKVEFLVSFYNNEISEKSEIFDDQFSVERPDGSNFTLKIRSTKLEDSAMYFCASSGPGTGYGYTFGSGTRLTVV.

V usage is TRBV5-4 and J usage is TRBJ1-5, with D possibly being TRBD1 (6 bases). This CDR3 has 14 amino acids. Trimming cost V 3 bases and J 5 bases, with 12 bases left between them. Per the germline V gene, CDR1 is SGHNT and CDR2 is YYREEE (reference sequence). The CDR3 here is CASSWGGADQPQHF. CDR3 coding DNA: TGTGCCAGCAGCTGGGGGGGGGCGGATCAGCCCCAGCATTTT.

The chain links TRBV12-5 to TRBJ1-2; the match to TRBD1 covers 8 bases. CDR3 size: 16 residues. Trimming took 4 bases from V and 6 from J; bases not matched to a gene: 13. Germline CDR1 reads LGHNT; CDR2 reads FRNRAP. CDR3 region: CASGSRGAGGTDGYTF. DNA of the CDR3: TGTGCTAGTGGTTCCCGGGGGGCAGGGGGCACGGATGGCTACACCTTC.

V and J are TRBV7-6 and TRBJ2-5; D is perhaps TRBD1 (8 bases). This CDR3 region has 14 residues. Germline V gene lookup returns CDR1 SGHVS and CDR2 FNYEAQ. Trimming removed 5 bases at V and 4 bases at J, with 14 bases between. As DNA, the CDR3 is TGTGCCAGCAGCGTACAGGGGGAGGGAGAGACCCAGTACTTC. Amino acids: CASSVQGEGETQYF.

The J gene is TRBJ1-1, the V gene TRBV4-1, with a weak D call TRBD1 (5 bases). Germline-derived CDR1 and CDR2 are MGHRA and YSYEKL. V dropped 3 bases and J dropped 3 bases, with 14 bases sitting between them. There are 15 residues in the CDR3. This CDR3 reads CASSHPDRDYTEAFF. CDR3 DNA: TGCGCCAGCAGCCATCCCGACAGAGATTACACTGAAGCTTTCTTT.